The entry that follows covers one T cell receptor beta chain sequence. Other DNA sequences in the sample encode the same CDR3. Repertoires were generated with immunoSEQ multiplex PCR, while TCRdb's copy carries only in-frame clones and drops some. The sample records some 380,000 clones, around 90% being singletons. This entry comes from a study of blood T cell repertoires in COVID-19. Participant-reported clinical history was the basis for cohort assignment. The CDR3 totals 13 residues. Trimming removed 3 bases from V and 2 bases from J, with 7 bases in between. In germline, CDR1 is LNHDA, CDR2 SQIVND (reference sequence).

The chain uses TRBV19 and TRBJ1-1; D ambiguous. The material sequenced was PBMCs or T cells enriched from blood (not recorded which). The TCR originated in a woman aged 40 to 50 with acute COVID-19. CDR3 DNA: TGTGCCAGTAGTATTAGCGGTAACACTGAAGCTTTCTTT. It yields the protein CASSISGNTEAFF.